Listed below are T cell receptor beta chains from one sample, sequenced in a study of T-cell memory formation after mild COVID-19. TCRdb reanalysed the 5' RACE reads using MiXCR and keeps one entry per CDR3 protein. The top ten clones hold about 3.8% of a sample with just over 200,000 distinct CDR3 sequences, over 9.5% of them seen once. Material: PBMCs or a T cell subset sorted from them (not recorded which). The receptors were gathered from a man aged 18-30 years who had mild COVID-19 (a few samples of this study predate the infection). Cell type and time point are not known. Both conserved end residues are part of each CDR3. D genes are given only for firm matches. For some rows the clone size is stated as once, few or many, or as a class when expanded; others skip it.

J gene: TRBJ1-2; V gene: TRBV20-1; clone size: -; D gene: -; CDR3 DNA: TGCAGTGTTCCCTCAAGGCCGGGCTTAGCTAACTATGGCTACACCTTC; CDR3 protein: CSVPSRPGLANYGYTF
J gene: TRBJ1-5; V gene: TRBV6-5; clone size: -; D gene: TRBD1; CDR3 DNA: TGTGCCACCCAGGGGGCCGGAGGACAGCCCCAGCATTTT; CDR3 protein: CATQGAGGQPQHF
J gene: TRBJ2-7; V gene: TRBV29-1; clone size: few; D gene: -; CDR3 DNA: TGCAGTGGAGGACAGTCTCACGAGCAGTACTTC; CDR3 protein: CSGGQSHEQYF
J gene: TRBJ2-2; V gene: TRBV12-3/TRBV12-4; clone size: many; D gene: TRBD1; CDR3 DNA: TGTGCCAGCAGTACAGGGGGCGCGAACACCGGGGAGCTGTTTTTT; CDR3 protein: CASSTGGANTGELFF
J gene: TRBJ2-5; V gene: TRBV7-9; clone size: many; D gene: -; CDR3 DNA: TGTGCCAGCAGCAGGAGGCGGACCCTCGCGGCCGCGGAGACCCAGTACTTC; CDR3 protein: CASSRRRTLAAAETQYF
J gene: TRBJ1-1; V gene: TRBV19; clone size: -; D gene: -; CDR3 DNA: TGTGCCAGTAGGCGCTCGACTGAAGCTTTCTTT; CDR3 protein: CASRRSTEAFF
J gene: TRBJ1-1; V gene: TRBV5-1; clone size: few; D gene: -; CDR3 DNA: TGCGCCAGCAGCTCCACCGGGACAATTCTTGAAGCTTTCTTT; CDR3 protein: CASSSTGTILEAFF
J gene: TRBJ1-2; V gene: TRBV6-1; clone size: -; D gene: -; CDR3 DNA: TGTGCCAGCATAGAAAGGACAGTCTATGGCTACACCTTC; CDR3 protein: CASIERTVYGYTF
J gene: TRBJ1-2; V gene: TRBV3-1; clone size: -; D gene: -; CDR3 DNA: TGTGCCAGCAGCCAAGGAGAGGGGCGAGTCCGCTTTGGCTACACCTTC; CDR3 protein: CASSQGEGRVRFGYTF
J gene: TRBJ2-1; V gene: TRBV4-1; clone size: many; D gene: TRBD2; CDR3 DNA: TGCGCCAGCAGCAACGGGGGGGCCTTACCTGGGAATGAGCAGTTCTTC; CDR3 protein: CASSNGGALPGNEQFF
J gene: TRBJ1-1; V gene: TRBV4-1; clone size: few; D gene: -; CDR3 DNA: TGCGCCAGCAGCCACAAATGGAACCCAACGAACACTGAAGCTTTCTTT; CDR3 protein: CASSHKWNPTNTEAFF
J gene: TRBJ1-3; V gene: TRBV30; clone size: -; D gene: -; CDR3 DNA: TGTGCCTGGGGTGTCGGGGGAAACACCATATATTTT; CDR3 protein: CAWGVGGNTIYF
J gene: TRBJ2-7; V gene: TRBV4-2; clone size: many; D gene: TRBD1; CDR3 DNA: TGTGCCAGCAGCCAAGGAATGAGGGGGCTAGGCGAGCAGTACTTC; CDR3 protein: CASSQGMRGLGEQYF
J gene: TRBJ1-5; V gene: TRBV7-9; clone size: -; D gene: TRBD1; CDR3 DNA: TGTGCCAGCAGCTCCTTCGGACAGGGAAATCAGCCCCAGCATTTT; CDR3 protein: CASSSFGQGNQPQHF
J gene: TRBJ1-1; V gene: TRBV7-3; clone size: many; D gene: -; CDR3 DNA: TGTGCCAGCAGCGCCGACAGTGTGGGGAACACTGAAGCTTTCTTT; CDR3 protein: CASSADSVGNTEAFF
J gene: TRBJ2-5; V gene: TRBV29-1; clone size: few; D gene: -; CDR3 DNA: TGCAGCGTTGGTCAGGTAGAAGAGACCCAGTACTTC; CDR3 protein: CSVGQVEETQYF
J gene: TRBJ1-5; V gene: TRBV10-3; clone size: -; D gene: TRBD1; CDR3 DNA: TGTGCCATCAGCACAACAGGGGGCAGTCAGCCCCAGCATTTT; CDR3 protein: CAISTTGGSQPQHF
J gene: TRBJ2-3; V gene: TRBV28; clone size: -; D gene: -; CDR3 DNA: TGTGCCAGCCGACCTCAGGGGGCGGGGGGCACAGATACGCAGTATTTT; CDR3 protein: CASRPQGAGGTDTQYF
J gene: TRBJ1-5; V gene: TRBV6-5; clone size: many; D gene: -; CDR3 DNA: TGTGCCAGCAGTGACAGTCCGGGGGGGAGCAATCAGCCCCAGCATTTT; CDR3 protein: CASSDSPGGSNQPQHF
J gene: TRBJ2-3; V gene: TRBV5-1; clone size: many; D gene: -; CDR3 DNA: TGCGCCAGCAGCTGGCAGGGCCAAGATACGCAGTATTTT; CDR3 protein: CASSWQGQDTQYF
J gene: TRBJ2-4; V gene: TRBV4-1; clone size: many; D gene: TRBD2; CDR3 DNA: TGCGCCAGCAGCCAAGTCCCAATAGCGGGGGCCCGGCGGTACTTC; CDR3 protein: CASSQVPIAGARRYF
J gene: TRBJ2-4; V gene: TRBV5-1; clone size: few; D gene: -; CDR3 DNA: TGCGCCAGCAGGGTTGACGAATCCAAAAACATTCAGTACTTC; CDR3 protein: CASRVDESKNIQYF
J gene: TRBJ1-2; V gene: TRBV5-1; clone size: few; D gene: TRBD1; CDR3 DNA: TGCGCCAGCATGGTCGGGGGACAGCTGAACTATGGCTACACCTTC; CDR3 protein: CASMVGGQLNYGYTF
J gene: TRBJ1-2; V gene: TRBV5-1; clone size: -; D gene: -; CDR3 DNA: TGCGCCAGCAGCTTGGTCGGGGACGGGGTTGGTGGCTACACCTTC; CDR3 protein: CASSLVGDGVGGYTF
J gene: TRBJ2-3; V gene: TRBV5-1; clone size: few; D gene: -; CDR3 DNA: TGCGCCAGCAGCTTGGGACAAGCTGAGCAGTATTTT; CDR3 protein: CASSLGQAEQYF
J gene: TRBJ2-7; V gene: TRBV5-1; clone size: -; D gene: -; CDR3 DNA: TGCGCCAGCAGCTCGACAGGACTCCCCTCCTACGAGCAGTACTTC; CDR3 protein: CASSSTGLPSYEQYF
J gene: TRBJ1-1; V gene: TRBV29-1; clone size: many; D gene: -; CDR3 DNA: TGCAGCGTTACTGTTGGGGAATGGAGTGAAGCTTTCTTT; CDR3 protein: CSVTVGEWSEAFF
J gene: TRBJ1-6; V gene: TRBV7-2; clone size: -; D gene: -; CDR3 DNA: TGTGCCAGCAGCCTCCTAGGGCCCCTCCACTTT; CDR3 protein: CASSLLGPLHF
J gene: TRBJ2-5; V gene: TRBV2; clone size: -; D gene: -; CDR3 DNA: TGTGCCAGCAGAGGGGAGACACGAGAGTACTTC; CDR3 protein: CASRGETREYF
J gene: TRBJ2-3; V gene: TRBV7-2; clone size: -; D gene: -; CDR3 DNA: TGTGCCAGCAGCTTAGGACTAGACCACACAGATACGCAGTATTTT; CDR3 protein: CASSLGLDHTDTQYF
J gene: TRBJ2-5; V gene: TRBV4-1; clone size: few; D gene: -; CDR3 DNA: TGCGCCAGCGCGCTCGCTAGTGGAGAGACCCAGTACTTC; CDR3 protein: CASALASGETQYF
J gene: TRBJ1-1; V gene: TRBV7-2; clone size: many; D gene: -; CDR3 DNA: TGTGCCAGCAGCTTTAACAGGAACACTGAAGCTTTCTTT; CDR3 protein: CASSFNRNTEAFF
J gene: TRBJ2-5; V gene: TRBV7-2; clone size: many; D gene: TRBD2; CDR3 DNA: TGTGCCAGCAGCAGAGGGACTAGCGGGGGAGGTAGAGAGACCCAGTACTTC; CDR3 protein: CASSRGTSGGGRETQYF
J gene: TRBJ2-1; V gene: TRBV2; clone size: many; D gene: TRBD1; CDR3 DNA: TGTGCCTGCCGGGACAGGGGATACAATGAGCAGTTCTTC; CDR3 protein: CACRDRGYNEQFF
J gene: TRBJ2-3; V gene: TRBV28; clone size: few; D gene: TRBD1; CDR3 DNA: TGTGCCAGCAGTCCCCGACAGGGAGATACGCAGTATTTT; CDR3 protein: CASSPRQGDTQYF
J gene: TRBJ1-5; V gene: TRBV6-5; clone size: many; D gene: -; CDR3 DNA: TGTGCCAGCAGCCCAGGGGTAAATAGCAATCAGCCCCAGCATTTT; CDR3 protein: CASSPGVNSNQPQHF
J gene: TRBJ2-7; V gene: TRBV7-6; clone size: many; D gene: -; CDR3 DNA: TGTGCCAGCAGCCGAGGCAGGGGTTACGAGCAGTACTTC; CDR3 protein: CASSRGRGYEQYF
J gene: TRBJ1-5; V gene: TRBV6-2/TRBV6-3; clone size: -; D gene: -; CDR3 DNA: TGTGCCAGCACTCGGGACGCTAGCAATCAGCCCCAGCATTTT; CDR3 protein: CASTRDASNQPQHF
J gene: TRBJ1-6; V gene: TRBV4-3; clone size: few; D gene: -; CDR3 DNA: TGCGCCAGCAGCCCCAGAAGTGTTAATTCACCCCTCCACTTT; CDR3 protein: CASSPRSVNSPLHF
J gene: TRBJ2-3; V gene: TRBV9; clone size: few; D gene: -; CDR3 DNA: TGTGCCAGCAGCGAGACACCTTCCCCTCGCACAGATACGCAGTATTTT; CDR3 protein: CASSETPSPRTDTQYF
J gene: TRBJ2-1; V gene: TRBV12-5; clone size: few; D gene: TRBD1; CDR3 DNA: TGTGCTAGTGGTTTGGTACTTGACAGGGGAGTTTTCAATGAGCAGTTCTTC; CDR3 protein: CASGLVLDRGVFNEQFF
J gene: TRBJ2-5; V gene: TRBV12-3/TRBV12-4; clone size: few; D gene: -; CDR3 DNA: TGTGCCAGCAGTTTAAATGGCGGGCCGTACCAAGAGACCCAGTACTTC; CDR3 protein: CASSLNGGPYQETQYF
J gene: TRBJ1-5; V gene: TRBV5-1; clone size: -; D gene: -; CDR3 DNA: TGCGCCAGCAGCTTGGGGCCTGGGTTCACTCAGCCCCAGCATTTT; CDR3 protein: CASSLGPGFTQPQHF
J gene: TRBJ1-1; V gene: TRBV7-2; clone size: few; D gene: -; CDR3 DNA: TGTGCCAGCAGCTTAACTCTCGGTAGCGGCACTGAAGCTTTCTTT; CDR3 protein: CASSLTLGSGTEAFF
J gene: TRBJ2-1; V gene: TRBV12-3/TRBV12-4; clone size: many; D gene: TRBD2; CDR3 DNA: TGTGCCAGCAGTTTGCCTAGCGGGTCATACAATGAGCAGTTCTTC; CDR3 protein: CASSLPSGSYNEQFF
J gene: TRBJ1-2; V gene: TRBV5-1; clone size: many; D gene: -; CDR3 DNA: TGCGCCAGCAGCTTGGAGCGGGTAGGGAATGGCTACACCTTC; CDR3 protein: CASSLERVGNGYTF
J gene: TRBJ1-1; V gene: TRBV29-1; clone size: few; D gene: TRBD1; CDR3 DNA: TGCAGCGCCGGACAGGGTTACACTGAAGCTTTCTTT; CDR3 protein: CSAGQGYTEAFF
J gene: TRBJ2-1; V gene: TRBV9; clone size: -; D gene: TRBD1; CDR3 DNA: TGTGCCAGCAGCGTATTGCCAGGGGGTAATGAGCAGTTCTTC; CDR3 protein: CASSVLPGGNEQFF
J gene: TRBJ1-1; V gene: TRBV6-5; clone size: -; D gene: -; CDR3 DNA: TGTGCCAGCAGCAAATGGACAGACACTGAAGCTTTCTTT; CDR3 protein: CASSKWTDTEAFF
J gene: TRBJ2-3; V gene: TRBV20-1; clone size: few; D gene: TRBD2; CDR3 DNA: TGCAGTGCGAGCTACACCCCCGGGACTAGCGGGGGGGCCGGGGATACGCAGTATTTT; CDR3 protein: CSASYTPGTSGGAGDTQYF
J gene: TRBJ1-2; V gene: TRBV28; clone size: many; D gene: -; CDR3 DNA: TGTGCCAGCAGTTTAATCCCCCAGGGGCCTGGCTACACCTTC; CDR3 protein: CASSLIPQGPGYTF
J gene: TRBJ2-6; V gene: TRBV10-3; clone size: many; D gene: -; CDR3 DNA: TGTGCCATCGGTTCTAGCTCTGGGGCCAACGTCCTGACTTTC; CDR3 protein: CAIGSSSGANVLTF
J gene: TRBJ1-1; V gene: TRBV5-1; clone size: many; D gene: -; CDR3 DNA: TGCGCCAGCAGCTCGACAGCGTCAAACACTGAAGCTTTCTTT; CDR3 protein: CASSSTASNTEAFF
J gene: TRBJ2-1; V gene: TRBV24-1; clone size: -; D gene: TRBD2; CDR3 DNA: TGTGCCACCAGCGGTAGCGGGGGACCATACAATGAGCAGTTCTTC; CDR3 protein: CATSGSGGPYNEQFF
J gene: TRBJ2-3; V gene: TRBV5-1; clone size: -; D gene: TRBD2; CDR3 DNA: TGCGCCAGCAGCTTGGATGCCTTGGGGGGGTCGCAGTATTTT; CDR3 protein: CASSLDALGGSQYF
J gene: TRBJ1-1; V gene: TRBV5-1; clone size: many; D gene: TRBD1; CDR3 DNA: TGCGCCAGCAGCCCAACGGCAGGGGGCGAGACTGAAGCTTTCTTT; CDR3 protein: CASSPTAGGETEAFF
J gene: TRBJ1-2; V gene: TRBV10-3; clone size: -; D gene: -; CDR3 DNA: TGTGCCATCAGTGTCGGGCAGGAGGATGGCTACACCTTC; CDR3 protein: CAISVGQEDGYTF
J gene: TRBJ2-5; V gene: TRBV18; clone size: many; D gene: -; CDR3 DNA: TGTGCCAGCTCACCGCGGACGCAACAAGAGACCCAGTACTTC; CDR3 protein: CASSPRTQQETQYF